Below are 26 T cell receptor beta chains sequenced from a single sample in a study of T-cell memory formation after mild COVID-19. MiXCR was run by TCRdb on the 5' RACE reads, yielding one entry per CDR3 protein. The data contain about 110,000 distinct CDR3 sequences, around 15% of them singletons. The sequenced material came from PBMCs or a T cell subset sorted from them (not recorded which). These receptor sequences come from an adult woman who had mild COVID-19 (a few samples of this study predate the infection). Cell type and time point are not known.

This clonotype has more than one count but fewer than ten. The chain couples TRBV29-1 to TRBJ1-1; unclear D gene. Germline V gives CDR1 SQVTM, CDR2 ANQGSEA. The CDR3 sequence is 11 residues long. V lost 6 bases and J 1 base, leaving 6 bases between the germline ends. The CDR3 protein is CSVYTNTEAFF. The CDR3 nucleotides read TGCAGCGTATACACGAACACTGAAGCTTTCTTT. Complete variable domain (other parts from reference TRBV29-1 and TRBJ1-1): SAVISQKPSRDICQRGTSLTIQCQVDSQVTMMFWYRQQPGQSLTLIATANQGSEATYESGFVIDKFPISRPNLTFSTLTVSNMSPEDSSIYLCSVYTNTEAFFGQGTRLTVV.

This clonotype was seen repeatedly, ten times or more. The J gene is TRBJ2-3, the V gene TRBV5-6; 8 bases line up with TRBD1. With 5 bases clipped from V and 3 bases from J, the junction kept 11 bases outside the gene matches. This CDR3 comprises 16 residues. The germline V gene has CDR1 SGHDT and CDR2 YYEEEE. The CDR3 here is CASSYGTGGSTDTQYF. CDR3 DNA sequence: TGTGCCAGCAGTTACGGGACAGGAGGGAGTACAGATACGCAGTATTTT. Full variable domain (rest looked up from reference TRBV5-6 and TRBJ2-3): DAGVTQSPTHLIKTRGQQVTLRCSPKSGHDTVSWYQQALGQGPQFIFQYYEEEERQRGNFPDRFSGHQFPNYSSELNVNALLLGDSALYLCASSYGTGGSTDTQYFGPGTRLTVL.

J is TRBJ2-7 and V is TRBV4-2, with TRBD1 matching over 7 bases. The CDR3 is 16 residues long. Germline V gene lookup returns CDR1 LGHNA and CDR2 YNFKEQ. V trimming: 4 bases; J trimming: 0 bases; junction bases outside the gene matches: 9. The CDR3 region has the DNA TGTGCCAGCAGCCCCGAGGACAGGCCAGACTCCTACGAGCAGTACTTC. Its protein product is CASSPEDRPDSYEQYF.

V and J are TRBV4-1 and TRBJ1-5; a possible D gene is TRBD1 (5 bases). The CDR3 is 14 residues long. Germline V gene lookup returns CDR1 MGHRA and CDR2 YSYEKL. Trimming shortened V by 3 bases and J by 2 bases, and 8 bases separated the two germline ends. DNA of the CDR3: TGCGCCAGCAGCCAGGGGACCGGCAATCAGCCCCAGCATTTT. As protein: CASSQGTGNQPQHF.

V usage is TRBV11-2 and J usage is TRBJ2-7; D is unclear. The CDR3 spans 13 residues. V was trimmed by 5 bases and J by 3 bases, leaving 11 bases between them. CDR1 is SGHAT, CDR2 FQNNGV, per germline. The CDR3 spells CASSLGGFYEQYF. The CDR3 DNA reads TGTGCCAGCAGCCTTGGCGGATTCTACGAGCAGTACTTC.

In its sample, this clonotype ranks as large (0.1 to 1%). This chain links TRBV7-3 with TRBJ2-3; D is undetermined. The germline V and J ends were trimmed by 0 bases and 2 bases, with 9 bases remaining between them. Germline V gene data show CDR1 as SGHTA and CDR2 as FQGTGA. The CDR3 contains 15 residues. CDR3 DNA sequence: TGTGCCAGCAGCTTAACGGGTAGCCACACAGATACGCAGTATTTT. It translates to CASSLTGSHTDTQYF.

This clonotype was seen a few times. J is TRBJ2-7 and V is TRBV7-9; a possible D gene is TRBD1 (5 bases). Germline V gene data show CDR1 as SEHNR and CDR2 as FQNEAQ (reference sequence). V lost 4 bases to trimming and J lost 2 bases, with 9 bases between them. The length of the CDR3 is 13 residues. CDR3 bases: TGTGCCAGCAGCTCCACAGGCACCTACGAGCAGTACTTC. Its translation: CASSSTGTYEQYF. Complete variable domain (other parts from reference TRBV7-9 and TRBJ2-7): DTGVSQNPRHKITKRGQNVTFRCDPISEHNRLYWYRQTLGQGPEFLTYFQNEAQLEKSRLLSDRFSAERPKGSFSTLEIQRTEQGDSAMYLCASSSTGTYEQYFGPGTRLTVT.

The V and J genes are TRBV7-8 and TRBJ2-1, with 10 bases fitting TRBD1. Trimming cost V 7 bases and J 7 bases; bases outside gene matches: 10. The CDR3 is made up of 15 amino acids. Germline V lookup: CDR1 SGHVS, CDR2 FQNEAQ. In DNA, the CDR3 is TGTGCCAGCAAATCGACAGGGGGCGCAGGGAATGAGCAGTTCTTC. Amino acids: CASKSTGGAGNEQFF.

This clonotype has at least ten counts. This sequence joins TRBV6-1 and TRBJ2-7; D ambiguous. This CDR3 has 16 residues. Per the germline V gene, CDR1 is MNHNS and CDR2 is SASEGT. V was pared by 1 base and J by 3 bases, with 16 bases between. CDR3 DNA sequence: TGTGCCAGCAGTGAAGGAGTACAGCAGATAAACTACGAGCAGTACTTC. Translation gives CASSEGVQQINYEQYF.

This chain links TRBV7-9 with TRBJ2-7; 8 bases are shared with TRBD1. The CDR3 runs to 15 residues. The ends lost 7 bases at V and 2 bases at J; junction bases unmatched: 10. Germline V CDR1 and CDR2: SEHNR, FQNEAQ (reference sequence). CDR3 sequence reads: CASTQGQGRAYEQYF. CDR3 nucleotide sequence: TGTGCCAGCACCCAAGGACAGGGCCGAGCCTACGAGCAGTACTTC.

This chain connects TRBV4-3 to TRBJ2-1; the D gene is possibly TRBD2 (5 bases). The V and J ends lost 0 bases and 0 bases respectively, with 9 bases between them. The CDR3 sequence is 16 residues long. Looked up from germline, CDR1 is LGHNA and CDR2 is YSLEER. CDR3 DNA: TGCGCCAGCAGCCAAGATGGAGGTTTCTCCTACAATGAGCAGTTCTTC. As protein: CASSQDGGFSYNEQFF.

The chain couples TRBV2 to TRBJ1-6, with D perhaps TRBD1 (6 bases). This CDR3 is built from 14 residues. Trimming left V 8 bases short and J 7 bases short, with 15 bases between. Germline loops: CDR1 SNHLY, CDR2 FYNNEI. The DNA of the CDR3 is TGTGCCAGCCTAGGGGGTGTAGGAAATTCACCCCTCCACTTT. The encoded protein is CASLGGVGNSPLHF.

This chain joins TRBV15 and TRBJ2-3, with no clear D. The CDR3 is 14 amino acids. Trimming removed 1 base from V and 4 bases from J, with 9 bases in between. The germline V gene encodes CDR1 LNHNV and CDR2 YYDKDF (reference sequence). The DNA of the CDR3 is TGTGCCACCAGCAGAGTATCACCGCCAGATACGCAGTATTTT. This encodes CATSRVSPPDTQYF.

J is TRBJ2-7 and V is TRBV4-2, with D perhaps TRBD1 (6 bases). Per germline, CDR1 LGHNA and CDR2 YNFKEQ. Trimming left V 3 bases short and J 2 bases short, with 11 bases between. The CDR3 length is 14 residues. CDR3 DNA sequence: TGTGCCAGCAGCCAGGAGACAGGAACCTACGAGCAGTACTTC. Protein product: CASSQETGTYEQYF.

CDR3 in amino acids: CASKRTASNEKLFF. CDR3 DNA sequence: TGTGCCAGCAAGAGGACAGCCTCTAATGAAAAACTGTTTTTT. V and J are TRBV7-8 and TRBJ1-4; possible D gene TRBD1, 6 bases. Germline lookup yields CDR1 SGHVS and CDR2 FQNEAQ. V was trimmed by 7 bases and J by 3 bases, leaving 12 bases between them. The CDR3 is 14 residues long.

V gene TRBV2 combines with J gene TRBJ1-5; TRBD1 agrees at 8 bases. Germline CDR1 SNHLY, CDR2 FYNNEI. With V trimmed by 6 bases and J by 7 bases, 11 bases remained unmatched. CDR3 length: 15 amino acids. CDR3 region: CASSAGQGGRQPQHF. The CDR3 coding sequence is TGTGCCAGCAGCGCCGGACAGGGTGGCCGGCAGCCCCAGCATTTT.

This chain connects TRBV12-3 or TRBV12-4 to TRBJ2-5, with 7 nucleotides matching TRBD1. This CDR3 is built from 13 residues. V lost 9 bases, J lost 5 bases, and 9 bases stayed unmatched. CDR3 coding DNA: TGTGCCAGGGCGGGTACCAGGGGGGAGACCCAGTACTTC. Its protein is CARAGTRGETQYF.

The rearrangement joins TRBV19 to TRBJ1-1, with D unclear. The CDR3 consists of 12 residues. V lost 3 bases and J lost 5, with 7 bases in between. The germline CDR1 and CDR2 sequences are LNHDA and SQIVND (reference sequence). The CDR3 DNA reads as TGTGCCAGTAGTATTGGCAGGACTGAAGCTTTCTTT. It encodes CASSIGRTEAFF.

In this sample, this clonotype turned up a few times. V and J are TRBV30 and TRBJ2-7, with TRBD1 identical over 11 bases. From germline, CDR1 is GTSNPN and CDR2 SVGIG (reference sequence). This CDR3 is built from 14 residues. The ends lost 2 bases at V and 3 bases at J; junction bases unmatched: 3. CDR3 residues: CAWSLGQGVYEQYF. CDR3 nucleotide sequence: TGTGCCTGGAGTTTGGGACAGGGGGTCTACGAGCAGTACTTC.

The J gene is TRBJ2-7, the V gene TRBV4-3; 11 nucleotides line up with TRBD2. CDR1 LGHNA and CDR2 YSLEER come from the germline V gene. Losses at the gene ends were 0 bases for V and 4 bases for J; bases not matched to a gene: 5. There are 16 residues in the CDR3. The CDR3 DNA reads as TGCGCCAGCAGCCAAGACCGGACTAGCGGGTTTTACGAGCAGTACTTC. Translating it yields CASSQDRTSGFYEQYF.

The chain carries TRBV7-9 and TRBJ2-7, with D unresolved. Germline CDR1 reads SEHNR; CDR2 reads FQNEAQ (reference sequence). There are 14 residues in the CDR3. Trimming shortened V by 0 bases and J by 2 bases, and 8 bases separated the two germline ends. For the CDR3, the DNA is TGTGCCAGCAGCTTAGCGGGTCCGACCTACGAGCAGTACTTC. This encodes CASSLAGPTYEQYF.

This clonotype was observed a handful of times. This sequence joins TRBV4-3 and TRBJ2-7, with D tentatively TRBD1 (5 bases). The V gene's germline CDR1 is LGHNA and CDR2 YSLEER. There are 16 residues in the CDR3. V lost 1 base, J lost 3 bases, and 16 bases lay in between. The CDR3 DNA sequence: TGCGCCAGCAGCCAAGTATTCACAGGAGCAGGCTACGAGCAGTACTTC. It encodes CASSQVFTGAGYEQYF.

The chain uses TRBV20-1 and TRBJ1-1; D not certain. The germline V gene has CDR1 DFQATT and CDR2 SNEGSKA (reference sequence). The CDR3 runs 16 residues. The V end was cut by 3 bases, the J end by 1 base, with 18 bases between. The CDR3 DNA is TGCAGTGCTAGTAGCTCGACGTATACAAAGAACACTGAAGCTTTCTTT. Its translation: CSASSSTYTKNTEAFF.

This clonotype was detected once. The chain has TRBV6-2 or TRBV6-3 and TRBJ2-3, with 9 positions matching TRBD2. V shed 5 bases and J 4 bases; nucleotides not matched to a gene: 7. The CDR3 extends over 15 amino acids. Per germline, CDR1 MNHEY and CDR2 SVGEGT. CDR3 in DNA: TGTGCCAGCAGTCAAGAGGCGGGAGGGTCAGATACGCAGTATTTT. It translates to CASSQEAGGSDTQYF.

This clonotype was observed a handful of times. The rearrangement joins TRBV4-2 to TRBJ2-2; D remains ambiguous. The CDR3 extends over 17 amino acids. The germline V gene has CDR1 LGHNA and CDR2 YNFKEQ. The V end was cut by 0 bases, the J end by 6 bases, with 17 bases between. The CDR3 is CASSQEPGQGIAGELFF. CDR3 nucleotide sequence: TGTGCCAGCAGCCAAGAGCCTGGGCAAGGGATCGCCGGGGAGCTGTTTTTT.

This clonotype was counted a few times. This rearrangement joins TRBV4-3 to TRBJ2-2; D remains ambiguous. The V end lost 0 bases, the J end lost 5 bases, and 7 bases lay between the germline ends. Germline values: CDR1 LGHNA, CDR2 YSLEER. The CDR3 has 14 amino acids. This CDR3 is CASSQEIRTGELFF. The CDR3 nucleotides read TGCGCCAGCAGCCAAGAAATACGGACCGGGGAGCTGTTTTTT.